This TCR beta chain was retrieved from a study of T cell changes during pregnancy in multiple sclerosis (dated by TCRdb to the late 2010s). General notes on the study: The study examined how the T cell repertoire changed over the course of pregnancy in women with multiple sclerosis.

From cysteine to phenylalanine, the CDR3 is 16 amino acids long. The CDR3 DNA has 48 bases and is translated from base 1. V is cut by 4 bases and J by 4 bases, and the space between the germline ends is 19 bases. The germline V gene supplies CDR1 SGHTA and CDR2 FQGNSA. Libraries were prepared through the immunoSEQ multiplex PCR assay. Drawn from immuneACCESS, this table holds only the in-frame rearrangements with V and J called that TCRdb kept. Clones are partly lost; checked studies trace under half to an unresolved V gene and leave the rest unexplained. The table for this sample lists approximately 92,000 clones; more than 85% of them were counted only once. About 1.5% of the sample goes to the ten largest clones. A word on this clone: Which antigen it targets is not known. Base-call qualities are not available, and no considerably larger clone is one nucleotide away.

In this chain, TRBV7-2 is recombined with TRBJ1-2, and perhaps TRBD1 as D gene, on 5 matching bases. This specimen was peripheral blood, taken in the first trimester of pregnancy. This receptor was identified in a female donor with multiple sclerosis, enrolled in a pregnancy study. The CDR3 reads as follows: CASSSITLRQSYGYTF. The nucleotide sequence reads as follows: TGTGCCAGCAGCTCAATCACCTTAAGACAGAGCTATGGCTACACCTTC.